This T cell receptor (beta chain) was identified in a study of CD8+CD57+ T cells in acquired aplastic anemia. Study results and limitations: The study identified twenty-nine CD8+ CDR3 sequences shared by patients and controls. No significant patient-versus-control difference appeared in CD8+ Simpson's diversity.

An expansion of CD8+CD57+ cells by flow cytometry had been shown in patients chosen for sequencing. Each patient carried a diagnosis of severe acquired aplastic anemia. When blood sampling took place, the patients had received no therapy. Using genomic DNA as the template, TCR beta VDJ and CDR3 profiling was carried out. TCRdb itself ran the reads through MiXCR, one entry per CDR3 protein. The sample carries 450,000 to 550,000 distinct CDR3 sequences, more than 25% recorded once. The ends were cut back, 6 bases at V and 5 bases at J, with 20 bases in the middle. The length of the CDR3 is 15 residues. Germline V CDR1 and CDR2: SGHKS, YYEKEE (reference sequence). As concerns this clonotype: Its antigen is undetermined.

The chain joins TRBV5-5 to TRBJ1-2; possibly TRBD1 for D (6 bases). This receptor was taken from a human donor with aplastic anemia. Material for sequencing was sorted CD4+, CD8+, or CD8+CD57+ T cells (not recorded which) from PBMCs. CDR3 bases: TGTGCCAGCACCCCGGGACACGGAAATTTTTATGGCTACACCTTC. This codes for CASTPGHGNFYGYTF. Together with reference TRBV5-5 and TRBJ1-2, the CDR3 gives the full variable domain: DAGVTQSPTHLIKTRGQQVTLRCSPISGHKSVSWYQQVLGQGPQFIFQYYEKEERGRGNFPDRFSARQFPNYSSELNVNALLLGDSALYLCASTPGHGNFYGYTFGSGTRLTVV.